These T cell receptor beta chains were read from a single sample in a study of beta chain features in type 1 diabetes. The repertoire was sequenced with immunoSEQ multiplex PCR; TCRdb's copy has only in-frame clones and lacks some. The sample comprises a few hundred thousand clones, approximately 12% of which are singletons, and around 0.01% rests with the top ten. Sequenced: naive CD4+ T cells from blood. The receptors stem from a woman in her late teens or twenties with type 1 diabetes. Each CDR3 is given with its conserved first and last residue. The D gene is left open where the match is weak. Clone size is not always given. Where it is, it says once, few, many or a class for expanded clones.

clone_size	v_call	d_call	j_call	cdr3_nt	cdr3_aa
few	TRBV19	NA	TRBJ1-1	TGTGCCAGTAGATCCCCAGGTGAAGCTTTCTTT	CASRSPGEAFF
NA	TRBV18	NA	TRBJ1-6	TGTGCCAGCTCACCCGTCCGAGGGTTGAACGATAATTCACCCCTCCACTTT	CASSPVRGLNDNSPLHF
few	TRBV2	TRBD1	TRBJ1-6	TGTGCCAGCAGTGGGTTTGGGACAGGGGACGCACCCCTCCACTTT	CASSGFGTGDAPLHF
NA	TRBV13	NA	TRBJ2-1	TGTGCCAGCAGCCCACGGACGGGGGCCTACAATGAGCAGTTCTTC	CASSPRTGAYNEQFF
NA	TRBV9	TRBD1	TRBJ2-7	TGTGCCAGCAGCGTGTATTGGACAGGGGCCTACGAGCAGTACTTC	CASSVYWTGAYEQYF
NA	TRBV5-1	TRBD1	TRBJ2-1	TGCGCCAGCAGCTTAACGGGACAGGGGCTCAATGAGCAGTTCTTC	CASSLTGQGLNEQFF
few	TRBV4-3	TRBD2	TRBJ2-7	TGCGCCAGCAGCCACACGGGGGGGACCTACGAGCAGTACTTC	CASSHTGGTYEQYF
NA	TRBV25-1	NA	TRBJ1-1	TGTGCCAGCCCCCGGAGAGACAGAACTCCTGCCTTGAATGCTTTCTTT	CASPRRDRTPALNAFF
few	TRBV4-3	TRBD2	TRBJ2-3	TGCGCCAGCTCCGGGACTAGCGGGAGGGGGGTAGATACGCAGTATTTT	CASSGTSGRGVDTQYF
few	TRBV27	NA	TRBJ1-1	TGTGCCAGCAGTTGGTCTAGAGTGAACACTGAAGCTTTCTTT	CASSWSRVNTEAFF
NA	TRBV29-1	TRBD1	TRBJ1-1	TGCAGCGGGGAGACAGGGGTAAGCACTGAAGCTTTCTTT	CSGETGVSTEAFF
few	TRBV6-4	NA	TRBJ1-3	TGTGCCAGCAGTGATCCAGGCTCTGGAAACACCATATATTTT	CASSDPGSGNTIYF
NA	TRBV10-3	NA	TRBJ2-5	TGTGCCATCAGTGACGGCGGTGGGGGGTGGGACCAGTACTTC	CAISDGGGGWDQYF
few	TRBV6-1	NA	TRBJ2-7	TGTGCCACCGGTGCGGGATTCAACGAGCAGTACTTC	CATGAGFNEQYF
NA	TRBV5-1	TRBD2	TRBJ2-1	TGCGCCAGCAGCCGTGGGGATGGCGGGGGTACTAACAATGAGCAGTTCTTC	CASSRGDGGGTNNEQFF
few	TRBV7-9	TRBD1	TRBJ1-5	TGTGCCAGCAGCTACTTGGGACAGGGAACAGGGGAGCCCCAGCATTTT	CASSYLGQGTGEPQHF
few	TRBV9	TRBD2	TRBJ2-1	TGTGCCAGCAGCCCCCCGGGAGGTTTCAGCAATGAGCAGTTCTTC	CASSPPGGFSNEQFF
NA	TRBV5-6	TRBD2	TRBJ2-1	TGTGCCAGCCGGAGCGGGGGGGCAGGGAATGAGCAGTTCTTC	CASRSGGAGNEQFF
few	TRBV6-5	TRBD2	TRBJ2-3	TGTGCCAGCAGTTTCCTAGCGGCTGATACGCAGTATTTT	CASSFLAADTQYF
few	TRBV7-2	TRBD1	TRBJ2-5	TGTGCCAGCAGCCCCACAACAGGGGTACAGTACTTC	CASSPTTGVQYF
few	TRBV15	TRBD2	TRBJ2-7	TGTGCCACCAGCACGGAGCGGGGGCACTCCTACGAGCAGTACTTC	CATSTERGHSYEQYF
NA	TRBV7-9	NA	TRBJ2-3	TGTGCAGCCGGTCACCGCACAGATACGCAGTATTTT	CAAGHRTDTQYF
few	TRBV7-9	NA	TRBJ2-3	TGTGCCAGCTTAACTTGGACAGCTGCTAGCACAGATACGCAGTATTTT	CASLTWTAASTDTQYF
NA	TRBV7-3	NA	TRBJ2-6	TGTGCCAGCAGCTTCACGGGTGAGGCTGGGGCCAACGTCCTGACTTTC	CASSFTGEAGANVLTF
few	TRBV4-1	NA	TRBJ2-1	TGCGCCAGCAGCCAACGGGATCTAGCCGAGCAGTTCTTC	CASSQRDLAEQFF
few	TRBV7-9	NA	TRBJ2-7	TGTGCCAGCAGAAGTGCTACAGGGAGCTCCTACGAGCAGTACTTC	CASRSATGSSYEQYF
few	TRBV7-9	NA	TRBJ2-3	TGTGCCAGCAGGTTGTCGGGAGATACGCAGTATTTT	CASRLSGDTQYF
few	TRBV6-6	NA	TRBJ1-2	TGTGCCAGCAGCCACAGGAACGGCTACACCTTC	CASSHRNGYTF
few	TRBV28	NA	TRBJ2-2	TGTGCCAGCCAGCAAGAGAGGGTGCTGTTTTTT	CASQQERVLFF
few	TRBV29-1	TRBD1	TRBJ1-2	TGCAGCGTTGCCCCGGGACAGGGGGCGGAGGGCTACACCTTC	CSVAPGQGAEGYTF
few	TRBV19	TRBD1	TRBJ2-3	TGTGCCAGTAGGACCGGGACAGGGGGCTCAGATACGCAGTATTTT	CASRTGTGGSDTQYF
few	TRBV30	NA	TRBJ2-7	TGTGCCTGGCGTCGAGTCGGCGAGCAGTACTTC	CAWRRVGEQYF
NA	TRBV7-8	TRBD2	TRBJ2-1	TGTGCCAGCAGCCGCGGGGGACTAGGCTCCTACAATGAGCAGTTCTTC	CASSRGGLGSYNEQFF
few	TRBV7-2	NA	TRBJ1-1	TGTGCCAGCAGCTTTCAGGGGATGAACACTGAAGCTTTCTTT	CASSFQGMNTEAFF
few	TRBV7-9	TRBD2	TRBJ2-6	TGTGCCAGCAGCTTAGTAGCGGGAACTGGGGCCAACGTCCTGACTTTC	CASSLVAGTGANVLTF
NA	TRBV15	TRBD2	TRBJ2-3	TGTGCCACCAGCGGGGACATAGGGACTAGCGGGGGAGATACGCAGTATTTT	CATSGDIGTSGGDTQYF
NA	TRBV18	TRBD1	TRBJ2-7	TGTGCCAGCTCACCCGTGACAGGGAGCTACGCCCAGTACTTC	CASSPVTGSYAQYF
few	TRBV27	NA	TRBJ1-6	TGTGCCAGCAGAGTTTGGAGTATCTCCTATAATTCACCCCTCCACTTT	CASRVWSISYNSPLHF
NA	TRBV28	TRBD2	TRBJ2-1	TGTGCCAGCAGACCCGGGACTAGCGGGTTTAGTGAGCAGTTCTTC	CASRPGTSGFSEQFF
NA	TRBV7-2	NA	TRBJ2-2	TGTGCCCAGCGGGTAATAAACACCGGGGAGCTGTTTTTT	CAQRVINTGELFF
NA	TRBV2	NA	TRBJ1-1	TGTGCCAGCAGTGACCACAGGCTTAGGACTGAAGCTTTCTTT	CASSDHRLRTEAFF
NA	TRBV9	TRBD2	TRBJ2-7	TGTGCCAGCAGCGTAGGTAGCGGGGGGCTAAGAGAGCAGTACTTC	CASSVGSGGLREQYF
NA	TRBV5-4	NA	TRBJ2-3	TGTGCCAGCAGCTTTTCGGGCACAGATACGCAGTATTTT	CASSFSGTDTQYF
few	TRBV7-2	NA	TRBJ2-5	TGTGCCAGCAGCTTGCGAGAATACGAGACCCAGTACTTC	CASSLREYETQYF
few	TRBV7-2	TRBD2	TRBJ2-3	TGTGCCAGCAGCAGAAGGACTAGCGGGGGGGCAGATACGCAGTATTTT	CASSRRTSGGADTQYF
few	TRBV7-9	NA	TRBJ2-7	TGTGCCAGCAGCTCCCCCCTAAGCCAAACTTCCTACGAGCAGTACTTC	CASSSPLSQTSYEQYF
few	TRBV7-9	TRBD1	TRBJ2-7	TGTGCCAGCAGCTGGGGACAGACCTACGAGCAGTACTTC	CASSWGQTYEQYF
NA	TRBV2	NA	TRBJ2-5	TGTGCCAGCAGTGCCGCGGAAGAGACCCAGTACTTC	CASSAAEETQYF